A selection of T cell receptor beta chains follows, all from one sample in a study of T-cell reconstitution after alpha-beta-depleted transplantation in children. Each CDR3 protein gets one entry after TCRdb re-called the PCR reads with MiXCR. The sample lists approximately 89,000 distinct CDR3 sequences, 15% to 17% seen once, with 20% in the top ten. Sequenced material: PBMCs, mostly from graft donor cells, taken 180 days after TCRalphabeta/CD19-depleted stem cell transplant. Receptors originate from a male patient aged 2 to 10 who had a stem cell transplant for acute lymphoblastic leukemia, so the T cells may come from the graft donor. Both conserved end residues are part of each CDR3. The D gene is left open where the match is weak. Expanded clones are given a class, and other clones once, few, many or no size at all.

J	D	V	size	CDR3	DNA
TRBJ2-7	.	TRBV6-1	.	CASSQSGMGQYF	TGTGCCAGCAGTCAATCGGGCATGGGGCAGTACTTC
TRBJ2-2	TRBD2	TRBV7-6	.	CASSPMTSGRTDTGELFF	TGTGCCAGCAGCCCGATGACTAGCGGGAGGACGGACACCGGGGAGCTGTTTTTT
TRBJ2-2	.	TRBV7-8	.	CASSPGHGYTGELFF	TGTGCCAGCAGCCCCGGACACGGATACACCGGGGAGCTGTTTTTT
TRBJ2-7	.	TRBV20-1	.	CSARSTLGAHEQYF	TGCAGTGCTAGAAGTACTCTGGGGGCCCACGAGCAGTACTTC
TRBJ2-2	TRBD1	TRBV5-6	few	CASTWAGTGTANTGELFF	TGTGCCAGCACCTGGGCCGGGACAGGTACAGCGAACACCGGGGAGCTGTTTTTT
TRBJ1-1	TRBD1	TRBV19	few	CASSIPRTGENTEAFF	TGTGCCAGTAGTATACCCCGGACAGGGGAGAACACTGAAGCTTTCTTT
TRBJ2-2	TRBD1	TRBV20-1	.	CSALDPGQGNTGELFF	TGCAGTGCTTTGGACCCCGGACAGGGGAACACCGGGGAGCTGTTTTTT
TRBJ2-3	.	TRBV6-5	.	CASSYSPAKRDTQYF	TGTGCCAGCAGTTACTCCCCGGCTAAGCGAGATACGCAGTATTTT
TRBJ2-5	.	TRBV25-1	.	CASNEFGGSGSKETQYF	TGTGCCAGCAATGAATTTGGTGGTTCGGGGTCTAAAGAGACCCAGTACTTC
TRBJ1-5	.	TRBV5-8	.	CASSFTGMVNQPQHF	TGTGCCAGCAGCTTTACAGGGATGGTCAATCAGCCCCAGCATTTT
TRBJ2-2	.	TRBV28	few	CASSPFGELFF	TGTGCCAGCAGTCCCTTCGGGGAGCTGTTTTTT
TRBJ1-5	.	TRBV13	few	CASSLSGEDQPQHF	TGTGCCAGCAGCTTATCGGGTGAGGATCAGCCCCAGCATTTT
TRBJ2-7	.	TRBV27	.	CASSLGLGSWEQYF	TGTGCCAGCAGTCTGGGTTTGGGGTCTTGGGAGCAGTACTTC
TRBJ1-2	.	TRBV28	few	CASRRQRSYGYTF	TGTGCCAGCAGAAGACAGCGAAGTTATGGCTACACCTTC
TRBJ1-2	TRBD1	TRBV2	.	CTSSGTVGAGGANYGYTF	TGTACCAGCAGTGGCACCGTCGGGGCAGGGGGCGCGAACTATGGCTACACCTTC
TRBJ2-5	.	TRBV7-9	.	CASSLGEGRRTQYF	TGTGCCAGCAGCTTAGGTGAGGGAAGAAGGACCCAGTACTTC
TRBJ1-5	TRBD1	TRBV12-3/TRBV12-4	.	CASSPGTGYQPQHF	TGTGCCAGCAGTCCAGGGACAGGGTATCAGCCCCAGCATTTT
TRBJ2-5	TRBD2	TRBV5-1	.	CASSLVGTSGGEETQYF	TGCGCCAGCAGCTTGGTTGGGACTAGCGGGGGCGAAGAGACCCAGTACTTC
TRBJ2-7	.	TRBV29-1	.	CSVEGRGHDSYEQYF	TGCAGCGTTGAGGGCAGGGGCCACGATTCCTACGAGCAGTACTTC
TRBJ1-5	TRBD1	TRBV5-1	.	CASSSGTGESNQPQHF	TGCGCCAGCAGCAGTGGGACAGGGGAGAGCAATCAGCCCCAGCATTTT
TRBJ2-5	TRBD1	TRBV27	many	CASSGTGMETQYF	TGTGCCAGCAGCGGGACAGGGATGGAGACCCAGTACTTC
TRBJ2-7	TRBD2	TRBV15	.	CATSRDRRGVTYEQYF	TGTGCCACCAGCAGAGATCGTCGGGGGGTTACCTACGAGCAGTACTTC
TRBJ2-2	.	TRBV30	few	CAWTGRTGELFF	TGTGCCTGGACAGGGCGCACCGGGGAGCTGTTTTTT
TRBJ2-6	TRBD1	TRBV10-3	once	CAISPRTGVTSGANVLTF	TGTGCCATCAGTCCCCGGACAGGGGTAACCTCTGGGGCCAACGTCCTGACTTTC
TRBJ1-3	.	TRBV12-3/TRBV12-4	.	CASTPLSGGNTIYF	TGTGCCAGCACCCCTTTAAGTGGTGGAAACACCATATATTTT
TRBJ2-5	.	TRBV29-1	.	CSVERETQYF	TGCAGCGTTGAGCGAGAGACCCAGTACTTC
TRBJ2-3	.	TRBV20-1	.	CSAGGGLSPTDTQYF	TGCAGTGCTGGGGGGGGGCTCTCCCCCACAGATACGCAGTATTTT
TRBJ2-1	.	TRBV19	.	CASSIAGVEQFF	TGTGCCAGTAGTATAGCAGGGGTTGAGCAGTTCTTC
TRBJ2-3	.	TRBV9	.	CASSGGAGDTQYF	TGTGCCAGCAGCGGGGGGGCCGGAGATACGCAGTATTTT
TRBJ1-3	TRBD1	TRBV28	few	CASSRGTGVESGNTIYF	TGTGCCAGCAGTCGAGGGACAGGGGTAGAGTCTGGAAACACCATATATTTT
TRBJ2-7	TRBD1	TRBV6-2/TRBV6-3	.	CASSYMGQGASAQYF	TGTGCCAGCAGTTACATGGGACAGGGAGCATCGGCGCAGTACTTC
TRBJ2-7	.	TRBV5-1	few	CASSLASVDYEQYF	TGCGCCAGCAGCTTGGCTAGCGTAGACTACGAGCAGTACTTC
TRBJ2-2	.	TRBV4-1	.	CASSQLGNTGELFF	TGCGCCAGCAGCCAACTGGGGAACACCGGGGAGCTGTTTTTT
TRBJ2-3	TRBD2	TRBV5-1	few	CASSLAVGLVLDTQYF	TGCGCCAGCAGCTTGGCCGTCGGACTAGTGCTAGATACGCAGTATTTT
TRBJ2-2	TRBD1	TRBV11-3	.	CASSLEGQGFTGELFF	TGTGCCAGCAGCTTAGAGGGACAGGGGTTCACCGGGGAGCTGTTTTTT
TRBJ2-7	.	TRBV7-2	many	CASSLDSGSSYEQYF	TGTGCCAGCAGCTTAGATAGTGGGAGCTCCTACGAGCAGTACTTC
TRBJ2-7	.	TRBV20-1	.	CSARPFLGQLYEQYF	TGCAGTGCTAGACCCTTCCTGGGGCAGCTCTACGAGCAGTACTTC
TRBJ2-5	TRBD2	TRBV12-3/TRBV12-4	.	CASITGTTRETQYF	TGTGCCAGCATCACCGGGACTACTCGGGAGACCCAGTACTTC
TRBJ1-4	TRBD1	TRBV12-3/TRBV12-4	.	CASSPDPGTEHNEKLFF	TGTGCCAGCAGCCCTGACCCGGGGACAGAACATAATGAAAAACTGTTTTTT
TRBJ2-3	.	TRBV20-1	.	CSARDPALITRGDLGTQYF	TGCAGTGCTAGAGACCCCGCTTTGATCACTAGGGGAGACCTCGGTACGCAGTATTTT
TRBJ1-2	.	TRBV5-1	.	CASSLDGVPHRDYGYTF	TGCGCCAGCAGCTTGGACGGGGTGCCCCACCGGGACTATGGCTACACCTTC
TRBJ2-2	.	TRBV7-9	.	CASSMAGYTGELFF	TGTGCCAGCAGTATGGCAGGGTACACCGGGGAGCTGTTTTTT
TRBJ1-1	.	TRBV5-1	.	CASSQEGGNTEAFF	TGCGCCAGCAGCCAGGAGGGAGGGAACACTGAAGCTTTCTTT
TRBJ2-5	TRBD1	TRBV5-1	.	CASRSGTGELETQYF	TGCGCCAGCAGGTCCGGCACAGGGGAGTTGGAGACCCAGTACTTC
TRBJ2-1	.	TRBV19	few	CASIGVLDEQFF	TGTGCCAGTATCGGGGTTTTAGATGAGCAGTTCTTC
TRBJ1-2	.	TRBV12-3/TRBV12-4	few	CASSSHLLGDSGGYTF	TGTGCCAGCAGTTCCCATCTTCTGGGGGATAGTGGTGGCTACACCTTC